These 21 T cell receptor beta chains were all obtained from the same sample, sequenced in a study of T-cell memory formation after mild COVID-19. TCRdb independently ran MiXCR on the 5' RACE reads; one entry per CDR3 protein. There are roughly 350,000 distinct CDR3 sequences in the sample; under 30% occur only once, and approximately 13% lies in the top ten. The sequencing sample was made of PBMCs or a T cell subset sorted from them (not recorded which). The receptors derive from an adult woman who had mild COVID-19 (a few samples of this study predate the infection). Cell type and time point are not known.

CDR3 loop: CSVAGLAGELFF. CDR3 DNA: TGCAGCGTGGCGGGACTAGCTGGGGAGCTGTTTTTT. The gene calls are TRBV29-1 and TRBJ2-2, with 9 bases aligning to TRBD2. The V and J ends lost 6 bases and 8 bases, in that order; junction bases with no gene match: 4. This CDR3 spans 12 amino acids. Germline CDR1 reads SQVTM; CDR2 reads ANQGSEA.

This chain joins TRBV30 and TRBJ2-1; D tentatively reads TRBD1 or TRBD2 (5 bases each). Germline lookup yields CDR1 GTSNPN and CDR2 SVGIG (reference sequence). V dropped 0 bases and J dropped 0 bases, with 12 bases sitting between them. The CDR3 is 16 residues long. In DNA form, the CDR3 reads TGTGCCTGGAGTGTTGGGGGTCTGAGCTCCTACAATGAGCAGTTCTTC. This translates into CAWSVGGLSSYNEQFF.

The chain uses TRBV7-9 and TRBJ1-2, with 7 bases aligning to TRBD1. V dropped 1 base and J dropped 7; count of bases not matched to a gene: 3. CDR1 and CDR2 (germline): SEHNR, FQNEAQ (reference sequence). There are 13 residues in the CDR3. As DNA, the CDR3 is TGTGCCAGCAGCTTAGGAGGGGGCTCTGGCTACACCTTC. Translating it yields CASSLGGGSGYTF.

This clonotype was seen a handful of times. In DNA, the CDR3 is TGTGCCAGCAGACTGACCGGCTCTAACTATGGCTACACCTTC. Residues: CASRLTGSNYGYTF. The chain uses TRBV7-2 and TRBJ1-2, with D unresolved. Germline CDR1 and CDR2: SGHTA and FQGNSA. This CDR3 is built from 14 residues. The V end lost 6 bases, the J end lost 0 bases, and 11 bases lay between the germline ends. The whole variable domain, filled in from reference TRBV7-2 and TRBJ1-2, reads GAGVSQSPSNKVTEKGKDVELRCDPISGHTALYWYRQSLGQGLEFLIYFQGNSAPDKSGLPSDRFSAERTGGSVSTLTIQRTQQEDSAVYLCASRLTGSNYGYTFGSGTRLTVV.

This chain uses TRBV5-5 with TRBJ1-1; TRBD1 agrees at 7 bases. The CDR3 has 14 amino acids. The junction had 6 bases not matched to a gene; V was cut back by 4 bases and J by 3 bases. Germline CDR1 is SGHKS and CDR2 is YYEKEE (reference sequence). CDR3 region: CASSHQDRDTEAFF. The CDR3 DNA reads TGTGCCAGCAGCCACCAAGACAGGGACACTGAAGCTTTCTTT. The whole variable domain, filled in from reference TRBV5-5 and TRBJ1-1, reads DAGVTQSPTHLIKTRGQQVTLRCSPISGHKSVSWYQQVLGQGPQFIFQYYEKEERGRGNFPDRFSARQFPNYSSELNVNALLLGDSALYLCASSHQDRDTEAFFGQGTRLTVV.

The CDR3 here is CASSLPQSTELFF. The CDR3 coding sequence is TGCGCCAGCAGCTTGCCCCAAAGTACGGAACTGTTTTTT. The chain employs TRBV5-1 and TRBJ2-2; D gene ambiguous. CDR1 and CDR2 (germline): SGHRS, YFSETQ. The length of the CDR3 is 13 residues. With 1 base removed from V and 14 bases from J, the gap between germline ends came to 15 bases.

This chain connects TRBV12-3 or TRBV12-4 to TRBJ2-1, with 7 bases matching TRBD2. J was trimmed by 5 bases and V by 4 bases; bases with no gene match: 8. CDR3 size: 15 residues. The CDR3 protein is CASSSRGRGNNEQFF. The CDR3 DNA reads as TGTGCCAGCAGTTCCCGAGGGCGGGGGAACAATGAGCAGTTCTTC.

The chain joins TRBV7-2 to TRBJ2-1, with D uncertain. Germline lookup yields CDR1 SGHTA and CDR2 FQGNSA. This CDR3 comprises 14 residues. Trimming removed 1 base from V and 8 bases from J, with 12 bases in between. CDR3 amino acids: CASSLVGRVHEQFF. CDR3 bases: TGTGCCAGCAGCTTAGTCGGTAGGGTCCATGAGCAGTTCTTC. Supplemented by reference TRBV7-2 and TRBJ2-1, the full variable domain reads GAGVSQSPSNKVTEKGKDVELRCDPISGHTALYWYRQSLGQGLEFLIYFQGNSAPDKSGLPSDRFSAERTGGSVSTLTIQRTQQEDSAVYLCASSLVGRVHEQFFGPGTRLTVL.

This sequence joins TRBV7-9 and TRBJ2-2; possible D gene TRBD1, 5 bases. V was pared by 2 bases and J by 5 bases, with 12 bases between. Per the germline V gene, CDR1 is SEHNR and CDR2 is FQNEAQ (reference sequence). This CDR3 has 15 residues. CDR3 loop: CASSLKPGWTGELFF. The CDR3 nucleotides read TGTGCCAGCAGCTTAAAGCCAGGGTGGACCGGGGAGCTGTTTTTT.

The CDR3 spells CASSHLYNEQFF. In DNA form, the CDR3 reads TGTGCCAGCAGCCATCTTTACAATGAGCAGTTCTTC. The chain employs TRBV7-2 and TRBJ2-1; D ambiguous. CDR1 and CDR2 (germline): SGHTA, FQGNSA. V was clipped by 5 bases and J by 4 bases, with 6 bases between them. The CDR3 contains 12 residues.

The chain uses TRBV20-1 and TRBJ2-7, with D possibly being TRBD1 or TRBD2 (5 bases each). This CDR3 has 14 residues. Germline assignment: CDR1 DFQATT and CDR2 SNEGSKA (reference sequence). Trimming removed 0 bases from V and 3 bases from J, with 12 bases in between. CDR3 in amino acids: CSAREVTDYYEQYF. CDR3 sequence (DNA): TGCAGTGCTAGAGAGGTGACAGACTACTACGAGCAGTACTTC.

As regards this clonotype: The junction does not match germline at one end; this may be a read error. The gene calls are TRBV2 and TRBJ2-3; D uncertain. The CDR3 extends over 12 amino acids. Germline values: CDR1 SNHLY, CDR2 FYNNEI. The CDR3 DNA is TGTGCCAGCAGTTCCACTACAGAAACGCAGTATTTT. This codes for CASSSTTETQYF.

The rearrangement uses TRBV7-6 and TRBJ2-2; tentatively, D is TRBD2 (6 bases). CDR3 length equals 16 residues. Germline values: CDR1 SGHVS, CDR2 FNYEAQ. With 3 bases removed from V and 4 bases from J, the gap between germline ends came to 15 bases. CDR3 in amino acids: CASSFVWGVSTGELFF. As DNA, the CDR3 is TGTGCCAGCAGCTTCGTATGGGGGGTGAGCACCGGGGAGCTGTTTTTT.

This chain links TRBV12-3 or TRBV12-4 with TRBJ2-1; TRBD2 matches 7 bases. The CDR3 length is 15 residues. The ends lost 7 bases at V and 7 bases at J; junction bases unmatched: 13. The CDR3 DNA reads TGTGCCAGCAAGCTAGCGGCTAGCCTCGCGAATGAGCAGTTCTTC. Amino acids: CASKLAASLANEQFF.

This clonotype turned up a few times. The chain links TRBV4-1 to TRBJ2-7; D possibly corresponds to TRBD1 (5 bases). Trimming removed 2 bases at V and 2 bases at J, with 19 bases between. Germline CDR1 and CDR2: MGHRA and YSYEKL. The CDR3 spans 17 residues. The CDR3 sequence: CASSQLGQGTLTYEQYF. DNA for the CDR3: TGCGCCAGCAGCCAATTGGGGCAGGGAACATTAACCTACGAGCAGTACTTC.

V gene TRBV9 combines with J gene TRBJ1-2; 7 bases are a match to TRBD1. Germline V gives CDR1 SGDLS, CDR2 YYNGEE. The CDR3 runs 13 residues. V shed 3 bases and J 6 bases; nucleotides not matched to a gene: 5. CDR3 sequence (DNA): TGTGCCAGCAGCGCCAGCAGGGGGGATGGCTACACCTTC. Its translation is CASSASRGDGYTF.

The chain carries TRBV5-1 and TRBJ2-3; no reliable D call. V lost 0 bases to trimming and J lost 2 bases, with 7 bases between them. This CDR3 is built from 14 residues. Germline CDR1 and CDR2: SGHRS and YFSETQ. CDR3 protein: CASSLAVITDTQYF. DNA for the CDR3: TGCGCCAGCAGCTTGGCTGTAATCACAGATACGCAGTATTTT.

The table lists this clonotype with a few counts. The chain recombines TRBV4-2 with TRBJ2-1, with TRBD2 as a possible D gene (6 bases). Trimming took 10 bases from V and 3 from J, leaving 13 bases between them. The CDR3 has 13 residues. Germline V CDR1 and CDR2: LGHNA, YNFKEQ. The CDR3 is CATDGTGYNEQFF. The CDR3 nucleotides read TGTGCCACCGACGGGACTGGCTACAATGAGCAGTTCTTC.

This clonotype came up a few times. The J gene is TRBJ2-7, the V gene TRBV11-2, with 7 bases aligning to TRBD2. Unmatched junction bases numbered 6, after V lost 7 bases and J lost 0 bases. Looked up from germline, CDR1 is SGHAT and CDR2 is FQNNGV. The CDR3 spans 14 residues. The CDR3 sequence is CASTTAGNSYEQYF. The CDR3 DNA reads as TGTGCCAGCACCACAGCGGGGAACTCCTACGAGCAGTACTTC.

V gene TRBV12-3 or TRBV12-4 combines with J gene TRBJ1-1; no definite D call. The CDR3 loop spans 13 amino acids. The V gene lost 1 base and the J gene lost 7 bases, with 10 bases spanning the gap. As DNA, the CDR3 is TGTGCCAGCAGTTTAGTGGTAGGCAGTGAAGCTTTCTTT. It translates to CASSLVVGSEAFF.

This clonotype was seen a few times. The V and J genes are TRBV7-6 and TRBJ1-1; D remains ambiguous. This CDR3 contains 16 residues. V was clipped by 1 base and J by 1 base, with 13 bases between them. The germline gives CDR1 SGHVS, CDR2 FNYEAQ. The CDR3 is CASSLGTGPPNTEAFF. CDR3 DNA: TGTGCCAGCAGCTTAGGAACCGGGCCGCCGAACACTGAAGCTTTCTTT.